This T cell receptor beta chain was recorded in a study of T cell changes during pregnancy in multiple sclerosis. Profiling relied on immunoSEQ multiplex PCR, and the TCRdb table lists in-frame clones only, not all of them. This table has 130,000 or so clones, about 93% appearing once. The CDR3 consists of 13 residues. Germline CDR1 is GTSNPN and CDR2 is SVGIG (reference sequence). Deletions cut 0 bases from V and 8 bases from J, with 10 bases between. The sequence derives from a female donor with multiple sclerosis, enrolled in a pregnancy study. Sequencing used peripheral blood, obtained before pregnancy. The V and J genes are TRBV30 and TRBJ1-4, with D unclear. CDR3 DNA: TGTGCCTGGAGTGTACGAAGGAGGGAAAAACTGTTTTTT. It translates to CAWSVRRREKLFF.